The 29 T cell receptor beta chains below come from one sample, sequenced in a study of T cell repertoires in cytomegalovirus infection. TCRdb itself ran the reads through MiXCR, one entry per CDR3 protein. The table lists roughly 230,000 distinct CDR3 sequences, over 15% of them singletons. The sample consisted of CD8+ T cells from PBMCs. Every receptor here comes from a human donor in good health (CMV status not recorded). Some clones in this sample may be carry-over from other donors' samples.

This clonotype was detected only a few times. The V and J genes are TRBV20-1 and TRBJ2-5; possibly TRBD1 or TRBD2 for D (5 bases each). This CDR3 has 16 amino acids. Trimming removed 0 bases at V and 7 bases at J, with 21 bases between. The V gene's germline CDR1 is DFQATT and CDR2 SNEGSKA (reference sequence). CDR3 sequence reads: CSARDRGSKSGGTQYF. DNA of the CDR3: TGCAGTGCTAGAGATAGGGGCAGCAAGTCAGGAGGGACCCAGTACTTC.

The chain joins TRBV29-1 to TRBJ1-1; possibly TRBD1 for D (5 bases). The length of the CDR3 is 14 residues. Trimming removed 7 bases from V and 1 base from J, with 16 bases in between. Germline values: CDR1 SQVTM, CDR2 ANQGSEA. The CDR3 coding sequence is TGCAGCGGCGGACACAGGCGAACGAACACTGAAGCTTTCTTT. It encodes CSGGHRRTNTEAFF.

This clonotype was counted only a few times. The genes are TRBV4-1 and TRBJ2-5; the D gene is possibly TRBD2 (5 bases). V was shortened by 0 bases and J by 3 bases, with 8 bases between the two germline ends. Germline CDR1 is MGHRA and CDR2 is YSYEKL. The CDR3 length is 14 residues. This chain's CDR3 is CASSQETAEETQYF. In DNA form, the CDR3 reads TGCGCCAGCAGCCAAGAAACAGCGGAAGAGACCCAGTACTTC.

The rearrangement links TRBV2 to TRBJ1-1; D remains ambiguous. The V and J ends lost 1 base and 1 base respectively, with 16 bases between them. This CDR3 has 17 amino acids. Germline V gives CDR1 SNHLY, CDR2 FYNNEI. CDR3 sequence: CASSEEADGWTNTEAFF. In DNA form, the CDR3 reads TGTGCCAGCAGTGAAGAGGCAGACGGGTGGACGAACACTGAAGCTTTCTTT.

The rearrangement uses TRBV29-1 and TRBJ2-7; the D gene is possibly TRBD2 (5 bases). Trimming shortened V by 1 base and J by 4 bases, and 17 bases separated the two germline ends. This CDR3 comprises 15 residues. Germline lookup yields CDR1 SQVTM and CDR2 ANQGSEA. CDR3 sequence: CSVEAGSRDPYEQYF. CDR3 bases: TGCAGCGTTGAAGCGGGGAGCAGAGACCCTTACGAGCAGTACTTC.

The chain couples TRBV28 to TRBJ2-7; D call uncertain. V was shortened by 5 bases and J by 3 bases, with 17 bases between the two germline ends. The CDR3 loop spans 15 amino acids. Germline CDR1 MDHEN, CDR2 SYDVKM. In DNA, the CDR3 is TGTGCCAGCAGTACACCACACCACGGATTCTACGAGCAGTACTTC. It is translated as CASSTPHHGFYEQYF.

This clonotype has a count of ten or more. V and J are TRBV6-5 and TRBJ2-3; TRBD1 matches at 8 bases. Germline loops: CDR1 MNHEY, CDR2 SVGAGI. The CDR3 extends over 18 amino acids. V gave up 0 bases and J gave up 3 bases; unmatched junction bases: 11. The CDR3 DNA reads as TGTGCCAGCAGTTACTCCCGCCCGACAGGGGATTGGACAGATACGCAGTATTTT. Its translation: CASSYSRPTGDWTDTQYF.

This clonotype was counted ten times or more. The chain recombines TRBV4-1 with TRBJ2-3; D is unresolved. Per germline, CDR1 MGHRA and CDR2 YSYEKL. CDR3 length: 13 residues. V lost 3 bases, J lost 6 bases, and 10 bases lay in between. The CDR3 DNA reads as TGCGCCAGCAGCCAGATGCTCATGGATACGCAGTATTTT. Translated: CASSQMLMDTQYF.

This clonotype has a count of ten or more. CDR3 sequence reads: CASSGWDQYNEQFF. The CDR3 DNA sequence: TGTGCCAGCAGTGGGTGGGACCAGTACAATGAGCAGTTCTTC. The genes are TRBV28 and TRBJ2-1, with D perhaps given as TRBD1 or TRBD2 (5 bases each). The CDR3 sequence is 14 residues long. From germline, CDR1 is MDHEN and CDR2 SYDVKM. Trimming removed 5 bases at V and 4 bases at J, with 12 bases between.

This clonotype appeared many times. CDR3 in DNA: TGTGCCAGCAGCTTATACCTGGGGTCCTACGAGCAGTACTTC. Translated: CASSLYLGSYEQYF. The chain couples TRBV7-6 to TRBJ2-7; no firm D call. Trimming removed 2 bases at V and 1 base at J, with 9 bases between. This CDR3 has 14 residues. CDR1 is SGHVS and CDR2 is FNYEAQ in the germline V gene.

This clonotype was detected many times. This chain links TRBV5-1 with TRBJ2-3, with 8 nucleotides matching TRBD2. In germline, CDR1 is SGHRS, CDR2 YFSETQ. The CDR3 runs to 15 residues. The trim removed 5 bases at V and 4 bases at J, leaving 9 bases unmatched. The CDR3 DNA follows: TGCGCCAGCAGTCCGACGGGGGGGGCCTCAGATACGCAGTATTTT. It yields the protein CASSPTGGASDTQYF.

The CDR3 bases are TGTGCCACCAGTGAGGGATGGACTTACAATGAGCAGTTCTTC. This translates into CATSEGWTYNEQFF. The rearrangement joins TRBV24-1 to TRBJ2-1, with a possible D match to TRBD2 (5 bases). The V gene's germline CDR1 is KGHDR and CDR2 SFDVKD. The V and J ends lost 4 bases and 4 bases respectively, with 10 bases between them. This CDR3 contains 14 residues.

This chain connects TRBV7-3 to TRBJ1-1, with TRBD1 as a possible D gene (5 bases). V was clipped by 5 bases and J by 11 bases, with 18 bases between them. The CDR3 spans 13 residues. The germline CDR1 and CDR2 sequences are SGHTA and FQGTGA. The chain's CDR3 is CASSDLTGAPAFF. The CDR3 DNA follows: TGTGCCAGCAGCGACCTTACAGGAGCGCCTGCTTTCTTT.

This clonotype was seen repeatedly, ten times or more. The genes are TRBV11-3 and TRBJ2-5; possible D gene TRBD2, 5 bases. V lost 6 bases, J lost 4 bases, and 15 bases lay in between. The CDR3 has 14 residues. Germline CDR1 reads SGHNT; CDR2 reads YENEEA. The CDR3 coding sequence is TGTGCCAGCAGTTCCCCCTCCGAGGGAGAGACCCAGTACTTC. Protein product: CASSSPSEGETQYF.

V usage is TRBV28 and J usage is TRBJ2-5; 7 positions match TRBD2. CDR1 is MDHEN and CDR2 is SYDVKM in the germline V gene. The CDR3 runs to 17 residues. With 3 bases clipped from V and 2 bases from J, the junction kept 12 bases outside the gene matches. DNA of the CDR3: TGTGCCAGCAGTTTCCCCCCACCCGGCGGGGGACAAGAGACCCAGTACTTC. Protein sequence: CASSFPPPGGGQETQYF.

This chain joins TRBV29-1 and TRBJ1-1, with TRBD1 matching over 8 bases. The length of the CDR3 is 13 residues. The V segment lost 6 bases and the J segment 4 bases; nucleotides outside the gene matches: 7. Germline-derived CDR1 and CDR2 are SQVTM and ANQGSEA. In DNA, the CDR3 is TGCAGCGTGTACAGGGGGTACGGCACTGAAGCTTTCTTT. It codes for CSVYRGYGTEAFF.

DNA for the CDR3: TGTGCCAGCAGCAGCGGACACCTAACTGAAGCTTTCTTT. The encoded protein is CASSSGHLTEAFF. The V call is TRBV5-5, the J call TRBJ1-1; weak D call: TRBD1 (5 bases). Trimming pared 4 bases from V and 5 bases from J, leaving 12 bases between. The CDR3 has 13 residues. Germline V gives CDR1 SGHKS, CDR2 YYEKEE (reference sequence).

This clonotype was seen a handful of times. The gene calls are TRBV5-8 and TRBJ2-2; D unclear. CDR3 length equals 13 residues. Trimming shortened V by 4 bases and J by 5 bases, and 9 bases separated the two germline ends. Germline V lookup: CDR1 SGHTS, CDR2 YDEGEE. The CDR3 loop is CASSRDKTGELFF. Written as DNA, the CDR3 is TGTGCCAGCAGCCGTGACAAGACCGGGGAGCTGTTTTTT. The whole variable domain, remainder taken from reference TRBV5-8 and TRBJ2-2, is EAGVTQSPTHLIKTRGQQATLRCSPISGHTSVYWYQQALGLGLQFLLWYDEGEERNRGNFPPRFSGRQFPNYSSELNVNALELEDSALYLCASSRDKTGELFFGEGSRLTVL.

This clonotype showed up just a few times. The chain combines TRBV11-2 with TRBJ2-5; 9 bases match TRBD1. The germline V gene has CDR1 SGHAT and CDR2 FQNNGV. The V gene end was trimmed by 5 bases and the J gene end by 1 base; junction bases not matched to a gene: 11. The length of the CDR3 is 17 residues. The CDR3 nucleotides are TGTGCCAGCAGCATAAATCCCGGGACAGGGATCCAAGAGACCCAGTACTTC. Amino acids: CASSINPGTGIQETQYF.

This clonotype has at least ten counts. This sequence joins TRBV7-2 and TRBJ2-3; 7 bases are a match to TRBD2. Per the germline V gene, CDR1 is SGHTA and CDR2 is FQGNSA. This CDR3 region has 16 residues. After removal of 1 base from V and 0 bases from J, the junction contained 4 bases not matched to a gene. The CDR3 sequence: CASSLDSGASTDTQYF. The CDR3 nucleotides are TGTGCCAGCAGCTTAGACAGCGGGGCTAGCACAGATACGCAGTATTTT.

Of note for this clonotype: A much larger clone lies one base from this, so it may be a read error. The chain links TRBV7-9 to TRBJ2-1, with D possibly called TRBD1 or TRBD2 (5 bases each). This CDR3 region has 14 residues. Germline-derived CDR1 and CDR2 are SEHNR and FQNEAQ (reference sequence). Trimming took 4 bases from V and 5 from J, leaving 12 bases between them. CDR3 protein: CASSSRDGDNEQFF. In DNA, the CDR3 is TGTGCCAGCAGCTCCCGGGACGGGGACAATGAGCAGTTCTTC.

V usage is TRBV4-2 and J usage is TRBJ2-1; D is possibly TRBD2 (7 bases). Germline V gene data show CDR1 as LGHNA and CDR2 as YNFKEQ. The CDR3 totals 13 residues. CDR3 sequence (DNA): TGTGCAACGGGGGGCCGTCTGGACAATGAGCAGTTCTTC. This codes for CATGGRLDNEQFF.

Ten or more counts support this clonotype. This chain links TRBV7-2 with TRBJ2-5; D assignment may be TRBD1 or TRBD2 (5 bases each). This CDR3 comprises 14 residues. The ends were cut back, 5 bases at V and 2 bases at J, with 12 bases in the middle. Germline V gives CDR1 SGHTA, CDR2 FQGNSA. CDR3: CASSDRDRQETQYF. The CDR3, as DNA: TGTGCCAGCAGCGACCGGGACCGACAAGAGACCCAGTACTTC.

This clonotype was picked up a small number of times. The V and J genes are TRBV27 and TRBJ1-2; D not certain. Germline CDR1 MNHEY, CDR2 SMNVEV (reference sequence). This CDR3 comprises 13 residues. Trimming pared 3 bases from V and 8 bases from J, leaving 13 bases between. The chain's CDR3 is CASSFTPEGGYTF. The CDR3 DNA reads TGTGCCAGCAGTTTTACCCCTGAAGGCGGCTACACCTTC.

Only a few counts were recorded for this clonotype. V usage is TRBV28 and J usage is TRBJ2-3; TRBD2 agrees at 14 bases. Germline-derived CDR1 and CDR2 are MDHEN and SYDVKM. This CDR3 is 20 amino acids long. J gave up 2 bases and V 2 bases, and 12 bases lay outside the gene matches. The CDR3 reads CASSLPGLAGDNPFTDTQYF. The DNA for the CDR3 is TGTGCCAGCAGTTTACCGGGACTAGCGGGAGACAATCCTTTCACAGATACGCAGTATTTT.

This clonotype was observed many times. The V and J genes are TRBV28 and TRBJ2-7, with D tentatively TRBD1 (6 bases). Germline CDR1 and CDR2: MDHEN and SYDVKM. The CDR3 loop spans 11 amino acids. Trimming cost V 10 bases and J 4 bases, with 11 bases left between them. The CDR3 region has the DNA TGTGCCACCCAGGACAGATACGAGCAGTACTTC. Its protein product is CATQDRYEQYF.

The chain combines TRBV12-3 or TRBV12-4 with TRBJ2-7, with D possibly matching TRBD2 (6 bases). This CDR3 has 15 amino acids. V was pared by 2 bases and J by 5 bases, with 16 bases between. The CDR3 DNA reads as TGTGCCAGCAGTTTACGGGGGAGGTTATTTAACGAGCAGTACTTC. This gives the protein CASSLRGRLFNEQYF.

The chain links TRBV20-1 to TRBJ1-2, with 8 bases matching TRBD1. Trimming took 0 bases from V and 8 from J; bases not matched to a gene: 14. CDR3 length: 16 residues. CDR1 and CDR2 (germline): DFQATT, SNEGSKA (reference sequence). The CDR3 spells CSARDLRTGRGRGYTF. DNA of the CDR3: TGCAGTGCTAGAGATCTCCGGACAGGGCGAGGACGCGGCTACACCTTC.

This clonotype was picked up a small number of times. The CDR3 region has the DNA TGTGCCAGCAGCGTCGGGACAGCAAGCTACGAGCAGTACTTC. Residues: CASSVGTASYEQYF. The chain employs TRBV9 and TRBJ2-7; TRBD1 matches at 7 bases. The CDR3 loop spans 14 amino acids. From germline, CDR1 is SGDLS and CDR2 YYNGEE. Trimming cost V 2 bases and J 3 bases; bases outside gene matches: 5.